The 31 T cell receptor beta chains presented below share a single source sample, sequenced in a study of OX40 agonist ivuxolimab in advanced cancers. Produced via immunoSEQ multiplex PCR; TCRdb's table is partial and in-frame only. Of 100,000 to 150,000 clones listed, 85% to 95% are singletons. The sample here was CD4+ or CD8+ T cells sorted from blood, taken in a trial of the OX40 agonist ivuxolimab. Source of these receptors: an adult with an advanced solid tumor such as melanoma, head and neck, liver or kidney cancer.

The rearrangement links TRBV6-6 to TRBJ1-2, with TRBD1 matching 8 bases. V lost 6 bases, J lost 13 bases, and 7 bases stayed unmatched. Looked up from germline, CDR1 is MNHNY and CDR2 is SVGAGI (reference sequence). The CDR3 length is 11 residues. In nucleotides, the CDR3 is TGTGCCAGCAGCCATGGACAGGGATGCACCTTC. This sequence encodes CASSHGQGCTF.

This chain links TRBV11-2 with TRBJ2-3; D call uncertain. The ends were cut back, 5 bases at V and 2 bases at J, with 5 bases in the middle. CDR3 size: 12 residues. Per the germline V gene, CDR1 is SGHAT and CDR2 is FQNNGV. Here the CDR3 DNA reads TGTGCCAGCAGCCTCACCACAGATACGCAGTATTTT. Its protein is CASSLTTDTQYF. Combining the CDR3 with reference TRBV11-2 and TRBJ2-3 gives the whole variable domain EAGVAQSPRYKIIEKRQSVAFWCNPISGHATLYWYQQILGQGPKLLIQFQNNGVVDDSQLPKDRFSAERLKGVDSTLKIQPAKLEDSAVYLCASSLTTDTQYFGPGTRLTVL.

The chain employs TRBV12-5 and TRBJ1-2, with D possibly being TRBD1 (5 bases). CDR3 length: 14 amino acids. CDR1 is LGHNT, CDR2 FRNRAP, per germline. Deletions cut 0 bases from V and 6 bases from J, with 11 bases between. The CDR3 nucleotides are TGTGCTAGTGGTTTGGTACTCAGGGTTCATGGCTACACCTTC. This sequence encodes CASGLVLRVHGYTF.

The chain carries TRBV6-6 and TRBJ1-5, with TRBD1 as a possible D gene (6 bases). CDR1 and CDR2 (germline): MNHNY, SVGAGI (reference sequence). Trimming took off 4 bases at V and 7 bases at J, with 20 bases between the two ends. The CDR3 is made up of 16 amino acids. This CDR3 is CASSLGRDKGLQPQHF. The DNA of the CDR3 is TGTGCCAGCAGTTTAGGTAGGGACAAGGGCCTACAGCCCCAGCATTTT.

In DNA form, the CDR3 reads TGTGCCAGCAGCTTGAATTCGTATAGCACAGATACGCAGTATTTT. As protein: CASSLNSYSTDTQYF. The chain joins TRBV5-4 to TRBJ2-3, with D hard to call. The CDR3 runs to 15 residues. With 1 base removed from V and 0 bases from J, the gap between germline ends came to 9 bases. Germline assignment: CDR1 SGHNT and CDR2 YYREEE (reference sequence).

The rearrangement links TRBV14 to TRBJ2-7; unclear D gene. This CDR3 comprises 14 residues. The germline V gene has CDR1 SGHDN and CDR2 FVKESK. Trimming took off 0 bases at V and 0 bases at J, with 6 bases between the two ends. The CDR3 protein is CASSQDLLSYEQYF. CDR3 nucleotide sequence: TGTGCCAGCAGCCAAGATCTACTCTCCTACGAGCAGTACTTC. Filled out from reference TRBV14 and TRBJ2-7, the complete variable domain reads EAGVTQFPSHSVIEKGQTVTLRCDPISGHDNLYWYRRVMGKEIKFLLHFVKESKQDESGMPNNRFLAERTGGTYSTLKVQPAELEDSGVYFCASSQDLLSYEQYFGPGTRLTVT.

Here the CDR3 reads CASSYSQRSSYEQYF. The CDR3 bases are TGTGCCAGCAGTTACTCCCAGCGGAGCTCCTACGAGCAGTACTTC. J is TRBJ2-7 and V is TRBV6-6; tentatively, D is TRBD2 (5 bases). Germline values: CDR1 MNHNY, CDR2 SVGAGI (reference sequence). The germline V and J ends were trimmed by 0 bases and 0 bases, with 9 bases remaining between them. This CDR3 has 15 residues.

This sequence joins TRBV5-4 and TRBJ2-3, with D unresolved. CDR1 is SGHNT and CDR2 is YYREEE in the germline V gene (reference sequence). The CDR3 is made up of 12 amino acids. V lost 2 bases and J 2 bases, leaving 3 bases between the germline ends. The CDR3 DNA reads TGTGCCAGCAGCTTCCTCACAGATACGCAGTATTTT. Translated: CASSFLTDTQYF.

V usage is TRBV4-2 and J usage is TRBJ1-2, with unresolved D. Trimming took 1 base from V and 2 from J, leaving 2 bases between them. CDR1 is LGHNA, CDR2 YNFKEQ, per germline. This CDR3 comprises 12 residues. The CDR3 DNA reads as TGTGCCAGCAGCCAAGTGAACTATGGCTACACCTTC. This sequence encodes CASSQVNYGYTF.

The chain employs TRBV6-5 and TRBJ2-1; D not resolved. CDR1 MNHEY and CDR2 SVGAGI come from the germline V gene. The CDR3 consists of 13 residues. The V end lost 3 bases, the J end lost 4 bases, and 7 bases lay between the germline ends. In DNA, the CDR3 is TGTGCCAGCAGTTATACAGATTACAATGAGCAGTTCTTC. Amino acids: CASSYTDYNEQFF.

The chain joins TRBV27 to TRBJ2-1, with TRBD2 matching 7 bases. Germline V CDR1 and CDR2: MNHEY, SMNVEV (reference sequence). Trimming took 4 bases from V and 0 from J; bases not matched to a gene: 9. There are 17 residues in the CDR3. CDR3 in DNA: TGTGCCAGCAGTTCGTCCCCAAGCGGGATCTCCTACAATGAGCAGTTCTTC. Protein product: CASSSSPSGISYNEQFF.

The CDR3 DNA reads TGTGCCAGCAGTTCCCGAGACAATGAGCAGTTCTTC. Amino acid sequence: CASSSRDNEQFF. V gene TRBV28 combines with J gene TRBJ2-1; D is uncertain. The CDR3 sequence is 12 residues long. V was shortened by 4 bases and J by 5 bases, with 6 bases between the two germline ends. In germline, CDR1 is MDHEN, CDR2 SYDVKM.

The chain employs TRBV19 and TRBJ2-1; the match to TRBD2 covers 10 bases. Per the germline V gene, CDR1 is LNHDA and CDR2 is SQIVND (reference sequence). The CDR3 covers 13 residues. Losses at the gene ends were 10 bases for V and 8 bases for J; bases not matched to a gene: 8. Here the CDR3 reads CATTSGRVYEQFF. The CDR3 bases are TGTGCCACCACCAGCGGGAGGGTCTATGAGCAGTTCTTC.

The table lists this clone with a count of one. This chain joins TRBV27 and TRBJ1-1, with D possibly matching TRBD1 (5 bases). This CDR3 is built from 14 residues. The germline gives CDR1 MNHEY, CDR2 SMNVEV (reference sequence). V was cut by 7 bases and J by 7 bases, with 19 bases left in between. CDR3 amino acids: CASTFRSGGVEAFF. CDR3 nucleotide sequence: TGTGCCAGCACCTTCCGATCGGGGGGAGTTGAAGCTTTCTTT.

This chain connects TRBV19 to TRBJ1-1, with a tentative D call TRBD1 (5 bases). V was pared by 6 bases and J by 0 bases, with 14 bases between. Germline CDR1 is LNHDA and CDR2 is SQIVND (reference sequence). The CDR3 has 15 amino acids. As DNA, the CDR3 is TGTGCCAGTAGGGACACGGGACTTATGAACACTGAAGCTTTCTTT. As protein: CASRDTGLMNTEAFF.

V usage is TRBV15 and J usage is TRBJ1-4; possible D gene TRBD1, 6 bases. The germline CDR1 and CDR2 sequences are LNHNV and YYDKDF (reference sequence). CDR3 length equals 14 residues. Trimming removed 0 bases from V and 8 bases from J, with 10 bases in between. CDR3 DNA: TGTGCCACCAGCAGAGATAGACAGGCAGAAAAACTGTTTTTT. Translated, it gives CATSRDRQAEKLFF. Based on the CDR3 plus reference TRBV15 and TRBJ1-4, the full variable domain is DAMVIQNPRYQVTQFGKPVTLSCSQTLNHNVMYWYQQKSSQAPKLLFHYYDKDFNNEADTPDNFQSRRPNTSFCFLDIRSPGLGDTAMYLCATSRDRQAEKLFFGSGTQLSVL.

The rearrangement joins TRBV9 to TRBJ2-7, with 12 nucleotides matching TRBD2. This CDR3 comprises 16 residues. Germline CDR1 SGDLS, CDR2 YYNGEE. Unmatched junction bases numbered 8, after V lost 4 bases and J lost 3 bases. CDR3 residues: CASSPPGLAGYYEQYF. CDR3 DNA sequence: TGTGCCAGCAGCCCACCAGGACTAGCGGGGTACTACGAGCAGTACTTC.

This clone was counted between two and nine times. V gene TRBV18 combines with J gene TRBJ2-1; 9 bases match TRBD1. The CDR3 totals 14 residues. Germline values: CDR1 KGHSH, CDR2 LQKENI. After removal of 3 bases from V and 6 bases from J, the junction contained 3 bases not matched to a gene. The CDR3 region is CASSPGTGLNEQFF. Written as DNA, the CDR3 is TGTGCCAGCTCACCCGGGACAGGGCTCAATGAGCAGTTCTTC.

The chain is built from TRBV7-3 and TRBJ2-3; D call uncertain. V lost 5 bases to trimming and J lost 2 bases, with 11 bases between them. This CDR3 contains 14 residues. From germline, CDR1 is SGHTA and CDR2 FQGTGA. This chain's CDR3 is CASSGLGFTDTQYF. CDR3 in DNA: TGTGCCAGCAGCGGCTTAGGGTTCACAGATACGCAGTATTTT.

V is TRBV18 and J is TRBJ1-1; D unresolved. Trimming removed 2 bases from V and 1 base from J, with 5 bases in between. The CDR3 runs to 13 residues. CDR1 KGHSH and CDR2 LQKENI come from the germline V gene. The chain's CDR3 is CASSPATNTEAFF. The CDR3 region has the DNA TGTGCCAGCTCACCAGCTACGAACACTGAAGCTTTCTTT.

The chain recombines TRBV29-1 with TRBJ1-1; a possible D gene is TRBD1 (5 bases). V gave up 2 bases and J gave up 5 bases, with 12 bases separating them. The germline V gene encodes CDR1 SQVTM and CDR2 ANQGSEA. This CDR3 has 13 amino acids. DNA for the CDR3: TGCAGCGTTGAATCCAGGGCAGGAACTGAAGCTTTCTTT. It translates to CSVESRAGTEAFF.

This chain links TRBV5-4 with TRBJ2-2, with D tentatively TRBD2 (6 bases). Germline V CDR1 and CDR2: SGHNT, YYREEE (reference sequence). Trimming stripped 5 bases from V and 3 bases from J, with 14 bases between. The CDR3 runs to 15 residues. CDR3: CASRSGGAHTGELFF. The CDR3 DNA sequence: TGTGCCAGCAGATCCGGGGGAGCTCACACCGGGGAGCTGTTTTTT.

In nucleotides, the CDR3 is TGTGCCAGCAGCCCCCGGGGAGACACCTTGGGCTCCGACATTCAGTACTTC. This codes for CASSPRGDTLGSDIQYF. The gene calls are TRBV9 and TRBJ2-4, with D maybe TRBD2 (5 bases). V was cut by 4 bases and J by 8 bases, with 25 bases left in between. Germline lookup yields CDR1 SGDLS and CDR2 YYNGEE. The length of the CDR3 is 17 residues.

This clone was observed a few times. The rearrangement uses TRBV7-6 and TRBJ1-2, with D unclear. CDR3 length equals 14 residues. V lost 2 bases to trimming and J lost 8 bases, with 15 bases between them. Germline V lookup: CDR1 SGHVS, CDR2 FNYEAQ. The CDR3 DNA sequence: TGTGCCAGCAGCTTATCCGAGACCGGCCCAGGCTACACCTTC. This translates into CASSLSETGPGYTF.

The V gene is TRBV28, the J gene TRBJ2-7; 14 bases are shared with TRBD2. The CDR3 length is 14 residues. Per germline, CDR1 MDHEN and CDR2 SYDVKM. Trimming at V came to 1 base and at J to 11 bases, leaving 4 bases not matched to a gene. The CDR3 is CASSLSGLAGDEYF. The CDR3, as DNA: TGTGCCAGCAGTTTATCGGGACTAGCGGGAGATGAGTACTTC. Filled out from reference TRBV28 and TRBJ2-7, the complete variable domain reads DVKVTQSSRYLVKRTGEKVFLECVQDMDHENMFWYRQDPGLGLRLIYFSYDVKMKEKGDIPEGYSVSREKKERFSLILESASTNQTSMYLCASSLSGLAGDEYFGPGTRLTVT.

The J gene is TRBJ1-4, the V gene TRBV19; D is ambiguous. The CDR3 has 14 amino acids. Germline V CDR1 and CDR2: LNHDA, SQIVND (reference sequence). V lost 3 bases and J 4 bases, leaving 9 bases between the germline ends. CDR3 DNA sequence: TGTGCCAGTAGTATTGGAGTCGGTAATGAAAAACTGTTTTTT. Translating gives CASSIGVGNEKLFF.

The chain links TRBV10-3 to TRBJ2-3; D not resolved. In germline, CDR1 is ENHRY, CDR2 SYGVKD. The V gene lost 3 bases and the J gene lost 1 base, with 8 bases spanning the gap. The CDR3 is 14 amino acids. CDR3 region: CAISDPGRTDTQYF. In DNA, the CDR3 is TGTGCCATCAGTGATCCCGGTCGCACAGATACGCAGTATTTT.

The V call is TRBV29-1, the J call TRBJ2-5; D is undetermined. The J call is in doubt because the DNA end fits TRBJ2-7 better. CDR1 is SQVTM and CDR2 is ANQGSEA in the germline V gene. CDR3 length equals 12 residues. The CDR3 DNA reads TGCAGCGTTGAAGATCGACTGAACGAGCAGTACTTC. Its translation is CSVEDRLNEQYF.

This rearrangement joins TRBV7-8 to TRBJ1-1; no clear D gene. The V and J ends lost 3 bases and 4 bases respectively, with 9 bases between them. The germline V gene encodes CDR1 SGHVS and CDR2 FQNEAQ. This CDR3 is 13 amino acids long. CDR3 sequence: CASSLFWGTEAFF. CDR3 DNA sequence: TGTGCCAGCAGCTTGTTTTGGGGCACTGAAGCTTTCTTT. Full variable domain (remainder filled in from reference TRBV7-8 and TRBJ1-1): GAGVSQSPRYKVAKRGQDVALRCDPISGHVSLFWYQQALGQGPEFLTYFQNEAQLDKSGLPSDRFFAERPEGSVSTLKIQRTQQEDSAVYLCASSLFWGTEAFFGQGTRLTVV.

The chain combines TRBV28 with TRBJ1-4; 9 positions agree with TRBD1. Germline lookup yields CDR1 MDHEN and CDR2 SYDVKM. This CDR3 contains 17 residues. V lost 7 bases to trimming and J lost 0 bases; unmatched junction nucleotides: 9. The CDR3 DNA follows: TGTGCCAGCAAGGTAGGACAGGGGAAGTCAACTAATGAAAAACTGTTTTTT. As protein: CASKVGQGKSTNEKLFF.

The chain has TRBV28 and TRBJ2-1, with D tentatively TRBD1 or TRBD2 (5 bases each). The CDR3 extends over 14 amino acids. Trimming pared 8 bases from V and 7 bases from J, leaving 18 bases between. The V gene's germline CDR1 is MDHEN and CDR2 SYDVKM. The CDR3 nucleotides are TGTGCCAGCCACGGGGCCGGAGCAAGTAATGAGCAGTTCTTC. Translating gives CASHGAGASNEQFF.